What follows describes a single TCR beta chain. This entry belongs to a study of blood T cell repertoires in COVID-19. Either two negative PCRs, clearance, or symptom resolution qualified Cohort 3 donors as recovered. The CDR3 runs 12 residues. Germline-derived CDR1 and CDR2 are LNHDA and SQIVND (reference sequence). V lost 2 bases and J lost 4, with 4 bases in between. Original analysis: Reference gene primer amplification in the assay estimated nucleated cell counts. The data were produced by immunoSEQ multiplex PCR, yet TCRdb's version contains in-frame clones alone and is incomplete. V, J and clone size are those of that table, while D and trimming were read from the DNA. The data show under 300,000 clones, 75% to 95% seen once.

The rearrangement uses TRBV19 and TRBJ2-3; D remains unclear. Sequenced sample: PBMCs or T cells enriched from blood (not recorded which). The sequence came from a woman between 18 and 29 years old who had recovered from COVID-19. The CDR3 sequence: CASSISPDTQYF. DNA of the CDR3: TGTGCCAGTAGTATAAGCCCAGATACGCAGTATTTT.